This TCR beta chain emerged from a study of T cell repertoires in cytomegalovirus infection. The CDR3 is 14 residues long. Germline CDR1 is MNHNS and CDR2 is SASEGT. V lost 8 bases to trimming and J lost 5 bases; unmatched junction nucleotides: 11. In the case of this clonotype: Its antigen remains unidentified.

TCRdb re-derived calls from the reads in MiXCR, one entry per CDR3 protein. Of approximately 350,000 distinct CDR3 sequences listed, roughly 34% are singletons. This sequence was found in a human donor in good health (CMV status not recorded). Some clones in this sample may be carry-over from other donors' samples. The sample here was cultured PBMCs, taken from culture after CMV antigen stimulation. The chain employs TRBV6-1 and TRBJ2-5, with 7 bases identical to TRBD2. This CDR3 reads CASLRDYGIETQYF. The CDR3 bases are TGTGCCAGCCTACGGGACTACGGAATCGAGACCCAGTACTTC.